One sample yielded the 27 T cell receptor beta chains listed below, sequenced in a study of control samples from healthy donors and cancer patients. The table came from immunoSEQ multiplex PCR; TCRdb's copy has only in-frame clones and leaves some out. The sample has about 170,000 clones, about 94% seen once. The sample was blood. Every receptor here comes from a woman aged 60 to 75 in good health.

The chain carries TRBV9 and TRBJ2-3; tentative D call: TRBD2 (6 bases). This CDR3 has 15 residues. Deletions cut 0 bases from V and 3 bases from J, with 11 bases between. Germline V gene lookup returns CDR1 SGDLS and CDR2 YYNGEE. The CDR3 nucleotides are TGTGCCAGCAGCGTAGTGGAGGGCCGAACAGATACGCAGTATTTT. This gives the protein CASSVVEGRTDTQYF.

The gene calls are TRBV2 and TRBJ1-6; D is uncertain. Trimming removed 8 bases from V and 0 bases from J, with 14 bases in between. The CDR3 sequence is 16 residues long. The germline V gene has CDR1 SNHLY and CDR2 FYNNEI. CDR3 nucleotides: TGTGCCAGCGCGAACGTAGGGAGCTCCTATAATTCACCCCTCCACTTT. Translated: CASANVGSSYNSPLHF.

The rearrangement joins TRBV18 to TRBJ1-1; 7 bases are shared with TRBD1. The CDR3 sequence is 15 residues long. The trim removed 3 bases at V and 1 base at J, leaving 5 bases unmatched. CDR1 and CDR2 from the germline V gene are KGHSH and LQKENI. CDR3 sequence reads: CASSPLTGPNTEAFF. In DNA, the CDR3 is TGTGCCAGCTCACCCCTGACAGGGCCGAACACTGAAGCTTTCTTT.

The rearrangement joins TRBV20-1 to TRBJ2-3; D is perhaps TRBD1 (5 bases). Deletions cut 5 bases from V and 6 bases from J, with 6 bases between. CDR3 size: 10 residues. Germline loops: CDR1 DFQATT, CDR2 SNEGSKA (reference sequence). This chain's CDR3 is CSAQGDTQYF. CDR3 DNA sequence: TGCAGTGCTCAGGGTGATACGCAGTATTTT.

The rearrangement uses TRBV15 and TRBJ2-1; 7 nucleotides align to TRBD1. CDR3 size: 15 residues. Trimming at V came to 3 bases and at J to 4 bases, leaving 6 bases not matched to a gene. CDR1 and CDR2 from the germline V gene are LNHNV and YYDKDF (reference sequence). The CDR3 here is CATSRDRRGYNEQFF. The CDR3 DNA is TGTGCCACCAGCAGGGACAGGAGAGGATACAATGAGCAGTTCTTC.

This chain uses TRBV7-8 with TRBJ1-2, with D possibly being TRBD1 (5 bases). V was trimmed by 2 bases and J by 4 bases, leaving 11 bases between them. The CDR3 is 14 residues long. Germline CDR1 and CDR2: SGHVS and FQNEAQ. CDR3 in amino acids: CASSLQGDLYGYTF. DNA of the CDR3: TGTGCCAGCAGCTTACAGGGAGATCTCTATGGCTACACCTTC.

The chain combines TRBV27 with TRBJ2-1; the match to TRBD2 covers 12 bases. CDR3 length: 16 amino acids. V was pared by 5 bases and J by 10 bases, with 12 bases of the junction left unmatched. Per the germline V gene, CDR1 is MNHEY and CDR2 is SMNVEV (reference sequence). CDR3 amino acids: CASSGLAGGSVGEQFF. The CDR3 DNA sequence: TGTGCCAGCAGTGGGCTAGCGGGGGGGTCGGTAGGAGAGCAGTTCTTC.

The chain recombines TRBV7-9 with TRBJ2-3; TRBD2 agrees at 11 bases. CDR3 length: 19 amino acids. J lost 1 base, V lost 4 bases, and 13 bases had no gene match. The germline V gene encodes CDR1 SEHNR and CDR2 FQNEAQ (reference sequence). The CDR3 DNA is TGTGCCAGCAGCTCGCCGCTAGCGGGAGGCTCGGGGGGCACAGATACGCAGTATTTT. It encodes CASSSPLAGGSGGTDTQYF.

This chain connects TRBV6-1 to TRBJ1-3, with D possibly TRBD1 on 5 matching bases. V dropped 2 bases and J dropped 7 bases, with 27 bases sitting between them. The CDR3 has 19 amino acids. Germline-derived CDR1 and CDR2 are MNHNS and SASEGT. As DNA, the CDR3 is TGTGCCAGCAGTGAACCGGAGGCCCAACGACAGCAAAGTCGGAACACCATATATTTT. As protein: CASSEPEAQRQQSRNTIYF.

CDR3 sequence reads: CASQKTSGGYNEQFF. CDR3 DNA sequence: TGCGCCAGTCAGAAGACTAGCGGGGGCTACAATGAGCAGTTCTTC. The V call is TRBV5-1, the J call TRBJ2-1; 12 nucleotides align to TRBD2. The V gene end was trimmed by 8 bases and the J gene end by 3 bases; junction bases not matched to a gene: 6. This CDR3 region has 15 residues. CDR1 SGHRS and CDR2 YFSETQ come from the germline V gene.

A single count supports this clone. The rearrangement uses TRBV10-3 and TRBJ2-7; 10 positions agree with TRBD1. The germline V gene encodes CDR1 ENHRY and CDR2 SYGVKD. Trimming took 6 bases from V and 2 from J; bases not matched to a gene: 10. This CDR3 comprises 16 residues. CDR3 coding DNA: TGTGCCATCAGGGGGACAGGGGAAATGGAAACCTACGAGCAGTACTTC. Residues: CAIRGTGEMETYEQYF.

J is TRBJ1-4 and V is TRBV7-6; the D gene is possibly TRBD1 (5 bases). The CDR3 spans 15 residues. Trimming left V 4 bases short and J 8 bases short, with 17 bases between. Germline V gene lookup returns CDR1 SGHVS and CDR2 FNYEAQ. The CDR3, as DNA: TGTGCCAGCAGCTCCCAGACAGCAGGGTTAGAAAAACTGTTTTTT. It yields the protein CASSSQTAGLEKLFF.

The chain recombines TRBV29-1 with TRBJ1-5; D may be TRBD1 (5 bases). In germline, CDR1 is SQVTM, CDR2 ANQGSEA. V lost 4 bases and J 2 bases, leaving 9 bases between the germline ends. CDR3 length equals 13 residues. The CDR3: CSVGQQGNQPQHF. The CDR3, as DNA: TGCAGCGTTGGACAGCAAGGCAATCAGCCCCAGCATTTT. The complete variable domain, with remaining parts taken from reference TRBV29-1 and TRBJ1-5, reads SAVISQKPSRDICQRGTSLTIQCQVDSQVTMMFWYRQQPGQSLTLIATANQGSEATYESGFVIDKFPISRPNLTFSTLTVSNMSPEDSSIYLCSVGQQGNQPQHFGDGTRLSIL.

This clone has only one observation. This rearrangement joins TRBV14 to TRBJ1-2, with D perhaps matching TRBD1 (5 bases). The CDR3 runs 16 residues. The V and J ends lost 0 bases and 6 bases respectively, with 17 bases between them. The germline V gene encodes CDR1 SGHDN and CDR2 FVKESK. CDR3 sequence (DNA): TGTGCCAGCAGCCAAGAAGTCGGGGGGAACAGGAATGGCTACACCTTC. Its protein product is CASSQEVGGNRNGYTF.

The J gene is TRBJ1-2, the V gene TRBV7-9, with a possible D match to TRBD1 (5 bases). Germline V gene lookup returns CDR1 SEHNR and CDR2 FQNEAQ (reference sequence). V was trimmed by 7 bases and J by 8 bases, leaving 17 bases between them. CDR3 length: 13 amino acids. For the CDR3, the DNA is TGTGCCAGCACTTTCAGGGAACTTGGCGGCTACACCTTC. Translating gives CASTFRELGGYTF. The full variable domain, rest sourced from reference TRBV7-9 and TRBJ1-2, is DTGVSQNPRHKITKRGQNVTFRCDPISEHNRLYWYRQTLGQGPEFLTYFQNEAQLEKSRLLSDRFSAERPKGSFSTLEIQRTEQGDSAMYLCASTFRELGGYTFGSGTRLTVV.

The chain uses TRBV15 and TRBJ1-1, with D maybe TRBD1 (5 bases). V lost 3 bases to trimming and J lost 3 bases, with 5 bases between them. From germline, CDR1 is LNHNV and CDR2 YYDKDF (reference sequence). This CDR3 has 12 amino acids. Written as DNA, the CDR3 is TGTGCCACCAGCAGGGGGGACACTGAAGCTTTCTTT. Residues: CATSRGDTEAFF.

The chain links TRBV24-1 to TRBJ2-3; tentative D call: TRBD1 (5 bases). Trimming took off 5 bases at V and 0 bases at J, with 8 bases between the two ends. Per germline, CDR1 KGHDR and CDR2 SFDVKD. The CDR3 spans 14 residues. CDR3 amino acids: CATSGQGSTDTQYF. The CDR3 region has the DNA TGTGCCACCAGTGGGCAGGGTAGCACAGATACGCAGTATTTT.

Only one count was recorded for this clone. Written as DNA, the CDR3 is TGTGCCAGCAAGGGGCCAGGGGACTATGGCTACACCTTC. It codes for CASKGPGDYGYTF. This rearrangement joins TRBV2 to TRBJ1-2, with D perhaps matching TRBD1 (6 bases). Per germline, CDR1 SNHLY and CDR2 FYNNEI. The CDR3 has 13 residues. V dropped 7 bases and J dropped 3 bases, with 12 bases sitting between them. The full variable domain, completed using reference TRBV2 and TRBJ1-2, is EPEVTQTPSHQVTQMGQEVILRCVPISNHLYFYWYRQILGQKVEFLVSFYNNEISEKSEIFDDQFSVERPDGSNFTLKIRSTKLEDSAMYFCASKGPGDYGYTFGSGTRLTVV.

J is TRBJ2-7 and V is TRBV4-3; D gene unclear. CDR3 length equals 14 residues. Trimming shortened V by 0 bases and J by 2 bases, and 8 bases separated the two germline ends. The germline V gene encodes CDR1 LGHNA and CDR2 YSLEER. This CDR3 reads CASSQDLRAYEQYF. CDR3 nucleotide sequence: TGCGCCAGCAGCCAAGATCTAAGGGCCTACGAGCAGTACTTC.

V usage is TRBV5-1 and J usage is TRBJ1-1; D unclear. Trimming left V 0 bases short and J 3 bases short, with 12 bases between. CDR1 and CDR2 (germline): SGHRS, YFSETQ. The CDR3 covers 15 residues. The CDR3 here is CASSLAGPWDTEAFF. CDR3 nucleotide sequence: TGCGCCAGCAGCTTGGCCGGCCCTTGGGACACTGAAGCTTTCTTT.

This chain uses TRBV11-3 with TRBJ2-7; D might be TRBD1 (6 bases). This CDR3 is 13 amino acids long. The germline CDR1 and CDR2 sequences are SGHNT and YENEEA. V shed 3 bases and J shed 7 bases, with 13 bases lying between them. The CDR3 nucleotides are TGTGCCAGCAGCTTCAGGGATCAGGGGGAGCAGTACTTC. This translates into CASSFRDQGEQYF.

The CDR3 bases are TGTGCCGAATTAGACGGGACAAAGACAACTAATGAAAAACTGTTTTTT. It specifies CAELDGTKTTNEKLFF. This chain links TRBV21-1 with TRBJ1-4; the table calls TRBD1, which could not be checked here. TRBV21-1 is noted as a pseudogene. The CDR3 is 16 amino acids.

The CDR3 coding sequence is TGCGCCAGCAGCTTATCGGGCAGCTCCTACGAGCAGTACTTC. Its protein is CASSLSGSSYEQYF. This chain joins TRBV5-1 and TRBJ2-7; no clear D gene. V was trimmed by 2 bases and J by 0 bases, leaving 9 bases between them. Germline CDR1 and CDR2: SGHRS and YFSETQ. The CDR3 is 14 amino acids.

The chain employs TRBV18 and TRBJ1-1; the match to TRBD1 covers 7 bases. Germline loops: CDR1 KGHSH, CDR2 LQKENI. J lost 1 base, V lost 3 bases, and 14 bases had no gene match. The CDR3 contains 18 residues. The DNA of the CDR3 is TGTGCCAGCTCACCTTCGGTCGGGGGGGGACAGACGAACACTGAAGCTTTCTTT. Its protein product is CASSPSVGGGQTNTEAFF.

J is TRBJ1-1 and V is TRBV7-9, with a possible D match to TRBD1 (6 bases). In germline, CDR1 is SEHNR, CDR2 FQNEAQ (reference sequence). The CDR3 is made up of 19 amino acids. Trimming cost V 0 bases and J 0 bases, with 20 bases left between them. The CDR3 DNA is TGTGCCAGCAGCTTAGCGCGAGGGGGGAGCCGCATAATGAACACTGAAGCTTTCTTT. It specifies CASSLARGGSRIMNTEAFF.

Here the CDR3 reads CASSNLGEKLFF. The CDR3 coding sequence is TGTGCCAGCAGTAACCTGGGGGAAAAACTGTTTTTT. The V and J genes are TRBV6-5 and TRBJ1-4; the D is unclear. This CDR3 is built from 12 residues. The germline V gene has CDR1 MNHEY and CDR2 SVGAGI. The V end lost 5 bases, the J end lost 8 bases, and 9 bases lay between the germline ends.

CDR3 bases: TGTGCCAGCAGTTTAAGGGGAACAGGGGGCTATGGCTACACCTTC. Translating gives CASSLRGTGGYGYTF. The V and J genes are TRBV27 and TRBJ1-2; 8 nucleotides line up with TRBD1. CDR1 is MNHEY, CDR2 SMNVEV, per germline (reference sequence). V was pared by 2 bases and J by 4 bases, with 6 bases of the junction left unmatched. This CDR3 contains 15 residues.